Sequencing of this T cell receptor beta chain was carried out in a study of cytomegalovirus exposure and HLA in healthy donors. The protocol was immunoSEQ multiplex PCR, while the TCRdb copy is restricted to in-frame clones and leaves out a portion. The sample includes 180,000 or so clones, about 89% of them seen just once. The CDR3 runs 14 residues. Germline CDR1 and CDR2: SGHTA and FQGTGA. J was trimmed by 7 bases and V by 7 bases; bases with no gene match: 9. The clonotype was recovered from a man aged 25-45 years in good health and CMV-seropositive. The sequenced sample consisted of PBMCs. V and J are TRBV7-3 and TRBJ2-1, with 8 bases lining up with TRBD1. Here the CDR3 reads CASTAQGAGNEQFF. In nucleotides, the CDR3 is TGTGCCAGCACCGCCCAGGGGGCCGGGAATGAGCAGTTCTTC.